A single sample gave rise to the 11 T cell receptor beta chains below, sequenced in a study of a mutant IDH1 vaccine in newly diagnosed glioma (dated by TCRdb to about 2021). Libraries were constructed by the immunoSEQ multiplex PCR assay. As stored in TCRdb, this immuneACCESS dataset retains in-frame rearrangements with V and J assigned. A fraction of the clones does not appear; measured against another copy, unresolved V genes explain less than half of the discrepancy, and the remainder lacks a known reason. This sample lists about 69,000 clones; around 87% were detected once. Roughly 2% of the sample is held by the ten biggest clonotypes. These receptors' antigens are unknown. The sample's time point label is to be understood as: week 35, safety follow-up. A 20-mer mutant IDH1 peptide at 300 micrograms in Montanide made up each vaccine dose, which was injected subcutaneously together with topical imiquimod.

The material sequenced was PBMCs, taken from a glioma patient whose treatment included an IDH1 peptide vaccine. Receptors were obtained from a man aged 25-45 years with glioma.

This clone has just one count. The chain recombines TRBV18 with TRBJ2-7; D might be TRBD2 (5 bases). V was clipped by 2 bases and J by 4 bases, with 12 bases between them. The V gene's germline CDR1 is KGHSH and CDR2 LQKENI. The CDR3 consists of 14 residues. The CDR3 spells CASSPSGLSYEQYF. The CDR3 DNA is TGTGCCAGCTCACCATCCGGACTGAGTTACGAGCAGTACTTC.

The genes are TRBV30 and TRBJ2-7, with 10 bases that match TRBD2. Per the germline V gene, CDR1 is GTSNPN and CDR2 is SVGIG (reference sequence). After removal of 3 bases from V and 2 bases from J, the junction contained 13 bases not matched to a gene. The CDR3 length is 17 residues. In DNA, the CDR3 is TGTGCCTGGAGGCCCCTCCTAGCGGGGGCCAGGCCCTACGAGCAGTACTTC. This translates into CAWRPLLAGARPYEQYF.

The CDR3 nucleotides are TGTGCCAGCAGTTTACCCCCTCAGGGGGCGCGCGAAAAACTGTTTTTT. It specifies CASSLPPQGAREKLFF. V gene TRBV28 combines with J gene TRBJ1-4, with 8 bases identical to TRBD1. V gave up 2 bases and J gave up 8 bases; unmatched junction bases: 10. Germline V gene lookup returns CDR1 MDHEN and CDR2 SYDVKM. The CDR3 has 16 amino acids. The variable domain in full, with the rest retrieved from reference TRBV28 and TRBJ1-4, is DVKVTQSSRYLVKRTGEKVFLECVQDMDHENMFWYRQDPGLGLRLIYFSYDVKMKEKGDIPEGYSVSREKKERFSLILESASTNQTSMYLCASSLPPQGAREKLFFGSGTQLSVL.

V and J are TRBV19 and TRBJ2-5; D unclear. Germline V gene lookup returns CDR1 LNHDA and CDR2 SQIVND (reference sequence). V gave up 5 bases and J gave up 5 bases, with 12 bases separating them. The CDR3 has 13 amino acids. The chain's CDR3 is CASSWTYSETQYF. The CDR3 DNA is TGTGCCAGTAGTTGGACCTACTCTGAGACCCAGTACTTC.

The chain employs TRBV19 and TRBJ1-6; D ambiguous. This CDR3 spans 13 amino acids. Trimming shortened V by 9 bases and J by 9 bases, and 15 bases separated the two germline ends. Germline-derived CDR1 and CDR2 are LNHDA and SQIVND (reference sequence). The CDR3: CASRPRGGSPLHF. The CDR3, as DNA: TGTGCCAGCCGTCCCAGAGGAGGTTCACCCCTCCACTTT.

V usage is TRBV6-5 and J usage is TRBJ1-1; 8 positions agree with TRBD1. This CDR3 is 13 amino acids long. The ends lost 8 bases at V and 5 bases at J; junction bases unmatched: 7. Per germline, CDR1 MNHEY and CDR2 SVGAGI. The CDR3 region is CASGRDRRTEAFF. The CDR3 DNA sequence: TGTGCCAGCGGGAGGGACAGGAGAACTGAAGCTTTCTTT.

This sequence joins TRBV27 and TRBJ2-3; tentative D call: TRBD2 (6 bases). V dropped 7 bases and J dropped 5 bases, with 19 bases sitting between them. Germline loops: CDR1 MNHEY, CDR2 SMNVEV (reference sequence). The CDR3 sequence is 15 residues long. The CDR3 nucleotides are TGTGCCAGCACTACTGTAGCGGCCGGGAGAGATACGCAGTATTTT. As protein: CASTTVAAGRDTQYF.

CDR3 residues: CASGGQGVRELFF. The DNA for the CDR3 is TGTGCCAGCGGAGGACAGGGGGTCCGGGAGCTGTTTTTT. The chain couples TRBV2 to TRBJ2-2; the match to TRBD1 covers 10 bases. CDR3 length: 13 amino acids. V was clipped by 8 bases and J by 9 bases; unmatched bases: 6. The V gene's germline CDR1 is SNHLY and CDR2 FYNNEI.

The gene calls are TRBV10-1 and TRBJ2-7, with 8 bases aligning to TRBD2. The germline CDR1 and CDR2 sequences are WNHNN and SYGVQD (reference sequence). V gave up 8 bases and J gave up 3 bases; unmatched junction bases: 9. The CDR3 runs to 14 residues. The CDR3 DNA is TGCGCCAGCCAGTGGCGGGGGGCTCTCTACGAGCAGTACTTC. Protein: CASQWRGALYEQYF.

The chain links TRBV28 to TRBJ1-2; D not certain. Trimming pared 4 bases from V and 5 bases from J, leaving 14 bases between. Germline V gives CDR1 MDHEN, CDR2 SYDVKM. There are 14 residues in the CDR3. CDR3 sequence (DNA): TGTGCCAGCAGTTCCAGGAAAGTATTTTATGGCTACACCTTC. It specifies CASSSRKVFYGYTF.

J is TRBJ2-7 and V is TRBV21-1; TRBD2, as called in the table, went unchecked against the DNA. TRBV21-1 is recorded as a pseudogene. The CDR3 runs 10 residues. Written as DNA, the CDR3 is TGTGCCCCCCGAACGGGGGAGCAGTACTTC. As protein: CAPRTGEQYF.